This T cell receptor (beta chain) is drawn from a study of T cell repertoires in cytomegalovirus infection. At the level of the study: Public TCR beta signatures provided an indication of both CMV infection and a matching HLA type.

The table lists this clonotype with many counts. The antigen remains unidentified. Study-wide points: The study found HLA-C-restricted CMV-specific TCR beta clonotypes dominating the ex vivo response. Based on cumulative public TCR beta family frequency, carriers of CMV plus the relevant HLA were identified.

CDR3 size: 12 residues. In germline, CDR1 is WSHSY, CDR2 SAAADI. V was pared by 6 bases and J by 15 bases, with 19 bases between. TCRdb ran MiXCR on the reads and lists one entry per CDR3 protein. Here the sample spans 200,000 or so distinct CDR3 sequences, under 30% being singletons. The source is a human donor in good health (CMV status not recorded). Some clones in this sample may be carry-over from other donors' samples. This chain links TRBV10-2 with TRBJ2-3; no reliable D call. The sample comprised PBMCs. In nucleotides, the CDR3 is TGCGCCAGCAGCGATCCCTCGAGCTCTGGTTATTTT. Amino acids: CASSDPSSSGYF.